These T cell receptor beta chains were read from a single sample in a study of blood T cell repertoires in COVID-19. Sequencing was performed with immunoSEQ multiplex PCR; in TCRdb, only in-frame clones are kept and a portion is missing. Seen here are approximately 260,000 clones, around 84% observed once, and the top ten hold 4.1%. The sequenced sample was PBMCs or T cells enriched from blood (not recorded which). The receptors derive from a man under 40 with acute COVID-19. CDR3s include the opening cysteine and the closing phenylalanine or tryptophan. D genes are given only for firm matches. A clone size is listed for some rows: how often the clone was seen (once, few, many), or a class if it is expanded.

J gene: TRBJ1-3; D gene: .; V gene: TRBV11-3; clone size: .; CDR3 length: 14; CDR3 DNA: TGTGCCAGCAGTCCCGGACTGGGCGGAAACACCATATATTTT; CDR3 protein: CASSPGLGGNTIYF
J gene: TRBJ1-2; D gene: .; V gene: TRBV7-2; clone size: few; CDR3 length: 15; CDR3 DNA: TGTGCCAGCAGCGGGCGGGATCAAAAGTTGGATGGCTACACCTTC; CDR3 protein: CASSGRDQKLDGYTF
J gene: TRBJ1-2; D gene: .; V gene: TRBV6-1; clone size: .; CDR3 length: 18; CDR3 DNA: TGTGCCAGCAGTGCCTTGTTGGGGCTTCCTGACTCAATTTCTGGCTACACCTTC; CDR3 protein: CASSALLGLPDSISGYTF
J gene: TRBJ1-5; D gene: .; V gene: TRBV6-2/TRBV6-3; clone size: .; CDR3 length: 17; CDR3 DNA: TGTGCCAGCAGCGGAAGGGACAACCCGGGGAGTGGTCAGCCCCAGCATTTT; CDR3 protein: CASSGRDNPGSGQPQHF
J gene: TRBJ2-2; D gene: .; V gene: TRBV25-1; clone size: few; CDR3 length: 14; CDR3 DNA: TGTGCCAGCAGCACAGGGGAGGATACCGGGGAGCTGTTTTTT; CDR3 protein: CASSTGEDTGELFF
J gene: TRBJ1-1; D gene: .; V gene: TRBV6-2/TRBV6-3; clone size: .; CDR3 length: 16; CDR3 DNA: TGTGCCAGCAGTTACTCGACGGGTTTAGGGGACACTGAAGCTTTCTTT; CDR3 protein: CASSYSTGLGDTEAFF
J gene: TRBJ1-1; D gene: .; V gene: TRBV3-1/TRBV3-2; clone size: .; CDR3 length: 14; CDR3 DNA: TGTGCCAGCAGCCAAGCCTCCTGGAGCACTGAAGCTTTCTTT; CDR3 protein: CASSQASWSTEAFF
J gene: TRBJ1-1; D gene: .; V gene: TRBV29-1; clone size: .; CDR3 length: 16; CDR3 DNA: TGCAGCGTCCCGAGACCCCCGGGACAAGGGAACACTGAAGCTTTCTTT; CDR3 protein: CSVPRPPGQGNTEAFF
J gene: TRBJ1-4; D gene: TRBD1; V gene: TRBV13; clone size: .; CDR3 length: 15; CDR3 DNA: TGTGCCAGCAGCTCATATACAGGGGGCGCTGGAAAACTGTTTTTT; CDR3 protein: CASSSYTGGAGKLFF
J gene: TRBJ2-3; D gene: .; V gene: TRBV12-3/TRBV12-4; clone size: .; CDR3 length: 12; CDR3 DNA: TGTGCCACCCTAGCCGGCACAGATACGCAGTATTTT; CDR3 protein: CATLAGTDTQYF
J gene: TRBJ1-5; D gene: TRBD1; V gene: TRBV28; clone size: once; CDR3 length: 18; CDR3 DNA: TGTGCCAGCAGTTCATCCGGGACAGGCCTTTATAGCAATCAGCCCCAGCATTTT; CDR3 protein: CASSSSGTGLYSNQPQHF
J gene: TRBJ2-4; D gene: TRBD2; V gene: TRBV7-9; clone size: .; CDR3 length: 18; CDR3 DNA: TGTGCCAGCAGGCCAGGACTAGCGGGGCGCCTAGATCAAAACATTCAGTACTTC; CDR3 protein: CASRPGLAGRLDQNIQYF